The entry below gives a single T cell receptor beta chain sequence along with its context. Antigen unknown. V was pared by 3 bases and J by 0 bases, with 12 bases between. CDR1 and CDR2 (germline): LNHDA, SQIVND (reference sequence). CDR3 length: 16 residues. This sample stems from a study of memory CD4+ T cells and cytomegalovirus serostatus. At the level of the study: Healthy Belgian adult donors included fewer than 10 CMV-positive and more than 20 CMV-negative people. Findings and limits, study-wide: CMV serostatus prediction reached median AUC approximately 0.96, or 0.89 with US-trained model.

The sort gate was single viable CD3+CD4+CD8-CD45RO+ cells for memory CD4+ T cells. Positive selection with CD4 microbeads enriched total CD4+ T cells. TCRdb's copy holds only in-frame clones and misses some; the assay was immunoSEQ multiplex PCR. The data hold 40,000 to 50,000 clones, with over 65% observed a single time. Sequencing used memory CD4+ T cells from blood. This sequence was found in an adult in good health and CMV-seronegative. The chain combines TRBV19 with TRBJ1-5; the D gene is possibly TRBD1 (6 bases). The CDR3 reads CASSIGTSYSNQPQHF. In nucleotides, the CDR3 is TGTGCCAGTAGTATCGGGACATCGTATAGCAATCAGCCCCAGCATTTT.